The rows below give T cell receptor beta chains drawn from one sample of a study of OX40 agonist ivuxolimab in advanced cancers. Assay: immunoSEQ multiplex PCR; the TCRdb copy retains only in-frame clones and omits some. The repertoire holds some 27,000 clones, with 90% as singletons. The sample here was CD4+ or CD8+ T cells sorted from blood, taken in a trial of the OX40 agonist ivuxolimab. These receptors all come from an adult with an advanced solid tumor such as melanoma, head and neck, liver or kidney cancer. Both conserved end residues are part of each CDR3. Each record gives: clone size, V gene, D gene, CDR3 length, J gene, CDR3 protein, CDR3 DNA. The D gene is left open where the match is weak. Part of the rows lack a size; the others show once, few, many or a class for expanded clones.

clone size: -; V gene: TRBV6-5; D gene: -; CDR3 length: 15; J gene: TRBJ2-1; CDR3 protein: CASSLGQAGYNEQFF; CDR3 DNA: TGTGCCAGCAGTTTAGGCCAGGCGGGCTACAATGAGCAGTTCTTC
clone size: once; V gene: TRBV11-2; D gene: TRBD2; CDR3 length: 16; J gene: TRBJ2-1; CDR3 protein: CASSLVIAGSYNEQFF; CDR3 DNA: TGTGCCAGCAGCTTAGTAATAGCGGGCTCCTACAATGAGCAGTTCTTC
clone size: -; V gene: TRBV19; D gene: TRBD1; CDR3 length: 15; J gene: TRBJ2-7; CDR3 protein: CASSTQGAKTYEQYF; CDR3 DNA: TGTGCCAGTAGTACCCAGGGGGCGAAGACCTACGAGCAGTACTTC
clone size: -; V gene: TRBV11-2; D gene: -; CDR3 length: 11; J gene: TRBJ1-1; CDR3 protein: CASSSGTKAFF; CDR3 DNA: TGTGCCAGCAGCTCGGGGACCAAAGCTTTCTTT
clone size: -; V gene: TRBV10-2; D gene: TRBD2; CDR3 length: 19; J gene: TRBJ2-7; CDR3 protein: CASRPRLAGGVGAPYEQYF; CDR3 DNA: TGCGCCAGCAGACCCAGACTAGCGGGAGGAGTGGGGGCCCCCTACGAGCAGTACTTC
clone size: -; V gene: TRBV21-1; D gene: -; CDR3 length: 14; J gene: TRBJ2-3; CDR3 protein: CASSNRVFGDTQYF; CDR3 DNA: TGTGCCAGCAGCAATCGGGTATTCGGAGATACGCAGTATTTT
clone size: -; V gene: TRBV7-9; D gene: -; CDR3 length: 15; J gene: TRBJ1-2; CDR3 protein: CASLETGGSNYGYTF; CDR3 DNA: TGTGCCAGCCTCGAAACGGGGGGGAGTAACTATGGCTACACCTTC
clone size: once; V gene: TRBV11-2; D gene: TRBD2; CDR3 length: 17; J gene: TRBJ2-7; CDR3 protein: CASSFAGTSGRTHEQYF; CDR3 DNA: TGTGCCAGCAGCTTTGCCGGGACTAGCGGGAGAACCCACGAGCAGTACTTC
clone size: once; V gene: TRBV13; D gene: TRBD1; CDR3 length: 15; J gene: TRBJ2-1; CDR3 protein: CASSSRDRGGNEQFF; CDR3 DNA: TGTGCCAGCAGCTCGCGGGACAGGGGGGGCAATGAGCAGTTCTTC
clone size: -; V gene: TRBV29-1; D gene: -; CDR3 length: 14; J gene: TRBJ2-7; CDR3 protein: CSVEEGHNTYEQYF; CDR3 DNA: TGCAGCGTTGAGGAAGGACACAATACCTACGAGCAGTACTTC
clone size: -; V gene: TRBV11-2; D gene: TRBD2; CDR3 length: 16; J gene: TRBJ2-4; CDR3 protein: CASSSREREDRNIQYF; CDR3 DNA: TGTGCCAGCAGCTCCCGAGAGCGGGAGGACCGAAACATTCAGTACTTC
clone size: -; V gene: TRBV7-2; D gene: -; CDR3 length: 14; J gene: TRBJ1-1; CDR3 protein: CASSLPIENTEAFF; CDR3 DNA: TGTGCCAGCAGCCTGCCCATTGAGAACACTGAAGCTTTCTTT
clone size: -; V gene: TRBV7-8; D gene: TRBD2; CDR3 length: 15; J gene: TRBJ2-7; CDR3 protein: CASSPGLAGAYEQYF; CDR3 DNA: TGTGCCAGCAGCCCGGGACTAGCGGGGGCTTACGAGCAGTACTTC
clone size: -; V gene: TRBV7-9; D gene: -; CDR3 length: 11; J gene: TRBJ1-2; CDR3 protein: CASSSGYGYTF; CDR3 DNA: TGTGCCAGCAGTTCAGGCTATGGCTACACCTTC
clone size: -; V gene: TRBV27; D gene: -; CDR3 length: 14; J gene: TRBJ1-6; CDR3 protein: CASSKRDYNSPLHF; CDR3 DNA: TGTGCCAGCAGTAAAAGGGATTATAATTCACCCCTCCACTTT
clone size: -; V gene: TRBV4-1; D gene: TRBD2; CDR3 length: 17; J gene: TRBJ2-7; CDR3 protein: CASSQFRLAGGTYEQYF; CDR3 DNA: TGCGCCAGCAGCCAATTCCGACTAGCGGGAGGAACCTACGAGCAGTACTTC
clone size: -; V gene: TRBV6-5; D gene: TRBD2; CDR3 length: 15; J gene: TRBJ2-7; CDR3 protein: CASSYSRGKYYEQYF; CDR3 DNA: TGTGCCAGCAGTTACTCGCGGGGGAAGTATTACGAGCAGTACTTC
clone size: -; V gene: TRBV4-1; D gene: -; CDR3 length: 14; J gene: TRBJ2-2; CDR3 protein: CASSQGPNTGELFF; CDR3 DNA: TGCGCCAGCAGCCAGGGCCCGAACACCGGGGAGCTGTTTTTT
clone size: -; V gene: TRBV19; D gene: TRBD2; CDR3 length: 16; J gene: TRBJ2-7; CDR3 protein: CASRGLAALGSYEQYF; CDR3 DNA: TGTGCCAGTAGGGGACTAGCGGCCTTAGGCAGTTACGAGCAGTACTTC
clone size: -; V gene: TRBV10-3; D gene: -; CDR3 length: 18; J gene: TRBJ2-6; CDR3 protein: CAISEGTAASFGANVLTF; CDR3 DNA: TGTGCCATCAGTGAAGGTACAGCCGCTTCTTTCGGGGCCAACGTCCTGACTTTC
clone size: -; V gene: TRBV7-9; D gene: -; CDR3 length: 15; J gene: TRBJ2-1; CDR3 protein: CASSFGIAINNEQFF; CDR3 DNA: TGTGCCAGCAGCTTCGGGATAGCGATAAACAATGAGCAGTTCTTC
clone size: -; V gene: TRBV7-2; D gene: TRBD2; CDR3 length: 17; J gene: TRBJ2-7; CDR3 protein: CASSLEPYGLDPYEQYF; CDR3 DNA: TGTGCCAGCAGCTTAGAGCCCTATGGACTAGATCCCTACGAGCAGTACTTC
clone size: -; V gene: TRBV11-3; D gene: -; CDR3 length: 14; J gene: TRBJ2-7; CDR3 protein: CASSLGFQSYEQYF; CDR3 DNA: TGTGCCAGCAGCTTAGGGTTCCAGTCCTACGAGCAGTACTTC
clone size: -; V gene: TRBV11-2; D gene: TRBD1; CDR3 length: 13; J gene: TRBJ1-2; CDR3 protein: CASRSTGDYGYTF; CDR3 DNA: TGTGCCAGCAGGTCGACAGGGGACTATGGCTACACCTTC
clone size: -; V gene: TRBV4-1; D gene: TRBD2; CDR3 length: 20; J gene: TRBJ2-2; CDR3 protein: CASSQYPPGTSGRHTGELFF; CDR3 DNA: TGCGCCAGCAGCCAGTACCCTCCCGGGACTAGCGGGAGGCACACCGGGGAGCTGTTTTTT
clone size: -; V gene: TRBV9; D gene: -; CDR3 length: 16; J gene: TRBJ1-1; CDR3 protein: CASSVSFWGLNTEAFF; CDR3 DNA: TGTGCCAGCAGCGTATCTTTCTGGGGATTGAACACTGAAGCTTTCTTT
clone size: few; V gene: TRBV7-9; D gene: -; CDR3 length: 16; J gene: TRBJ2-1; CDR3 protein: CASSPRQRVVSNEQFF; CDR3 DNA: TGTGCCAGCAGCCCCCGGCAGAGGGTGGTCTCCAATGAGCAGTTCTTC
clone size: once; V gene: TRBV6-5; D gene: -; CDR3 length: 13; J gene: TRBJ1-1; CDR3 protein: CASSYWGNTEAFF; CDR3 DNA: TGTGCCAGCAGTTACTGGGGGAACACTGAAGCTTTCTTT
clone size: -; V gene: TRBV30; D gene: TRBD2; CDR3 length: 14; J gene: TRBJ2-7; CDR3 protein: CAWSVGTSVYEQYF; CDR3 DNA: TGTGCCTGGAGTGTGGGGACTAGCGTCTACGAGCAGTACTTC
clone size: -; V gene: TRBV30; D gene: -; CDR3 length: 14; J gene: TRBJ1-5; CDR3 protein: CAWTVPGVDQPQHF; CDR3 DNA: TGTGCCTGGACCGTCCCCGGGGTCGATCAGCCCCAGCATTTT
clone size: -; V gene: TRBV7-6; D gene: -; CDR3 length: 12; J gene: TRBJ2-1; CDR3 protein: CASSLIGGEQFF; CDR3 DNA: TGTGCCAGCAGCCTCATAGGTGGTGAGCAGTTCTTC
clone size: -; V gene: TRBV27; D gene: -; CDR3 length: 14; J gene: TRBJ1-2; CDR3 protein: CASSPGGTLYGYTF; CDR3 DNA: TGTGCCAGCAGCCCCGGGGGGACTCTCTATGGCTACACCTTC
clone size: -; V gene: TRBV4-3; D gene: TRBD1; CDR3 length: 16; J gene: TRBJ2-1; CDR3 protein: CASSLLHRGIDNEQFF; CDR3 DNA: TGCGCCAGCAGCTTACTGCACAGGGGTATCGACAATGAGCAGTTCTTC
clone size: -; V gene: TRBV2; D gene: TRBD2; CDR3 length: 15; J gene: TRBJ2-2; CDR3 protein: CASTRASGNTGELFF; CDR3 DNA: TGTGCCAGCACCCGGGCTAGCGGGAACACCGGGGAGCTGTTTTTT
clone size: -; V gene: TRBV4-3; D gene: TRBD1; CDR3 length: 19; J gene: TRBJ1-2; CDR3 protein: CASSQRTGATSAGPDGYTF; CDR3 DNA: TGCGCCAGCAGCCAACGGACAGGGGCGACTTCCGCGGGACCGGATGGCTACACCTTC
clone size: -; V gene: TRBV30; D gene: -; CDR3 length: 13; J gene: TRBJ2-3; CDR3 protein: CAWSVLSTDTQYF; CDR3 DNA: TGTGCCTGGAGTGTACTAAGCACAGATACGCAGTATTTT
clone size: -; V gene: TRBV7-9; D gene: TRBD1; CDR3 length: 16; J gene: TRBJ1-3; CDR3 protein: CASSRIQGLEGNTIYF; CDR3 DNA: TGTGCCAGCAGCAGAATACAGGGGCTAGAGGGAAACACCATATATTTT
clone size: -; V gene: TRBV6-5; D gene: -; CDR3 length: 14; J gene: TRBJ2-4; CDR3 protein: CASSDRGRGNIQYF; CDR3 DNA: TGTGCCAGCAGTGATCGGGGGCGTGGAAACATTCAGTACTTC
clone size: medium-sized; V gene: TRBV4-1; D gene: -; CDR3 length: 14; J gene: TRBJ2-7; CDR3 protein: CASSQGGTTYEQYF; CDR3 DNA: TGCGCCAGCAGCCAAGGGGGGACAACGTACGAGCAGTACTTC
clone size: -; V gene: TRBV6-5; D gene: -; CDR3 length: 13; J gene: TRBJ1-2; CDR3 protein: CASRDSSNYGYTF; CDR3 DNA: TGTGCCAGCAGGGACAGCTCTAACTATGGCTACACCTTC
clone size: -; V gene: TRBV29-1; D gene: TRBD2; CDR3 length: 13; J gene: TRBJ2-7; CDR3 protein: CSVEGGSFYEQYF; CDR3 DNA: TGCAGCGTTGAAGGCGGGAGCTTCTACGAGCAGTACTTC
clone size: -; V gene: TRBV13; D gene: TRBD2; CDR3 length: 14; J gene: TRBJ2-3; CDR3 protein: CASSSERGRDTQYF; CDR3 DNA: TGTGCCAGCAGCTCCGAGCGGGGGCGAGATACGCAGTATTTT
clone size: once; V gene: TRBV6-5; D gene: -; CDR3 length: 11; J gene: TRBJ1-2; CDR3 protein: CASREGYGYTF; CDR3 DNA: TGTGCCAGCAGGGAGGGATATGGCTACACCTTC
clone size: once; V gene: TRBV7-9; D gene: -; CDR3 length: 16; J gene: TRBJ2-7; CDR3 protein: CASSATDDSDSYEQYF; CDR3 DNA: TGTGCCAGCAGCGCGACCGACGACAGTGACTCCTACGAGCAGTACTTC
clone size: -; V gene: TRBV5-5; D gene: TRBD2; CDR3 length: 13; J gene: TRBJ2-1; CDR3 protein: CASSWTSGSEQFF; CDR3 DNA: TGTGCCAGCAGCTGGACTAGCGGATCTGAGCAGTTCTTC
clone size: -; V gene: TRBV13; D gene: TRBD1; CDR3 length: 17; J gene: TRBJ1-2; CDR3 protein: CASSDRDRGISVDGYTF; CDR3 DNA: TGTGCCAGCAGCGACCGGGACAGGGGGATCTCCGTGGATGGCTACACCTTC
clone size: -; V gene: TRBV10-3; D gene: TRBD2; CDR3 length: 16; J gene: TRBJ2-2; CDR3 protein: CAISEPGLSNTGELFF; CDR3 DNA: TGTGCCATCAGTGAGCCGGGACTATCGAACACCGGGGAGCTGTTTTTT
clone size: -; V gene: TRBV30; D gene: -; CDR3 length: 18; J gene: TRBJ2-6; CDR3 protein: CAWSLQGPPYSGANVLTF; CDR3 DNA: TGTGCCTGGAGCCTGCAGGGGCCCCCTTACTCTGGGGCCAACGTCCTGACTTTC
clone size: few; V gene: TRBV30; D gene: -; CDR3 length: 14; J gene: TRBJ2-7; CDR3 protein: CAWSVPGLGYEQYF; CDR3 DNA: TGTGCCTGGAGTGTACCAGGGCTGGGGTACGAGCAGTACTTC
clone size: -; V gene: TRBV28; D gene: -; CDR3 length: 16; J gene: TRBJ2-7; CDR3 protein: CASSFGGLGVSYEQYF; CDR3 DNA: TGTGCCAGCAGTTTCGGTGGGCTGGGAGTGTCCTACGAGCAGTACTTC
clone size: -; V gene: TRBV9; D gene: TRBD1; CDR3 length: 15; J gene: TRBJ2-5; CDR3 protein: CASSVAWDSQETQYF; CDR3 DNA: TGTGCCAGCAGCGTAGCTTGGGACAGCCAAGAGACCCAGTACTTC
clone size: -; V gene: TRBV4-1; D gene: -; CDR3 length: 13; J gene: TRBJ2-7; CDR3 protein: CASSHPGAYEQYF; CDR3 DNA: TGCGCCAGCAGCCATCCGGGAGCTTACGAGCAGTACTTC
clone size: -; V gene: TRBV7-6; D gene: TRBD2; CDR3 length: 16; J gene: TRBJ2-1; CDR3 protein: CASSLAERGWGNEQFF; CDR3 DNA: TGTGCCAGCAGCTTAGCGGAGCGGGGATGGGGCAATGAGCAGTTCTTC
clone size: -; V gene: TRBV5-4; D gene: -; CDR3 length: 15; J gene: TRBJ1-6; CDR3 protein: CASSSGWGENSPLHF; CDR3 DNA: TGTGCCAGCAGCTCGGGATGGGGAGAAAATTCACCCCTCCACTTT
clone size: -; V gene: TRBV7-8; D gene: -; CDR3 length: 15; J gene: TRBJ1-1; CDR3 protein: CASSLENRGRTEAFF; CDR3 DNA: TGTGCCAGCAGCTTAGAAAACAGAGGCAGGACTGAAGCTTTCTTT